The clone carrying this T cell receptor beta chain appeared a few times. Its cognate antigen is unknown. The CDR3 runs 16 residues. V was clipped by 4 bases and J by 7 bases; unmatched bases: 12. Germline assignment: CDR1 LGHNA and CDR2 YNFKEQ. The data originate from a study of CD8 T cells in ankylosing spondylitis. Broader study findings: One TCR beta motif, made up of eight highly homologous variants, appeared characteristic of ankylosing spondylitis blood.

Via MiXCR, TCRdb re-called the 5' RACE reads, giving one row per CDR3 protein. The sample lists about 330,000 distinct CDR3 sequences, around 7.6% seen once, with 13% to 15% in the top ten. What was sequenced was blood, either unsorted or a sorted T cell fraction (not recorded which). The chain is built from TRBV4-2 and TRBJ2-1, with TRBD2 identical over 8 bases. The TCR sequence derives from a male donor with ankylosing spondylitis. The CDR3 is CASSPRGAGDMNEQFF. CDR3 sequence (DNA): TGTGCCAGCAGCCCCCGGGGAGCGGGAGACATGAATGAGCAGTTCTTC.